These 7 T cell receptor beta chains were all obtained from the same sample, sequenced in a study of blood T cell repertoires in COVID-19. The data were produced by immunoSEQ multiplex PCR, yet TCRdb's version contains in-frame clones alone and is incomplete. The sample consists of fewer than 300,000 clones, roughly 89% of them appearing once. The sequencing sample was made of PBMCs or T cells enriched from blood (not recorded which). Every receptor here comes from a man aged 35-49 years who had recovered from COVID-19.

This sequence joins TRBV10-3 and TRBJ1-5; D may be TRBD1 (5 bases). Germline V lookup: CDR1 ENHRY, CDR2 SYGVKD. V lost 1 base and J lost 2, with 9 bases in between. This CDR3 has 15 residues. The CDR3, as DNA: TGTGCCATCAGTGAGTGGGGGGATGGCAATCAGCCCCAGCATTTT. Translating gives CAISEWGDGNQPQHF.

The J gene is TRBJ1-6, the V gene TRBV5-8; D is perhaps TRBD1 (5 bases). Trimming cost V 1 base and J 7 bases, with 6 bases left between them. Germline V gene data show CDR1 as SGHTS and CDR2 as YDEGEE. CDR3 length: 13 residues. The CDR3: CASSLTGNSPLHF. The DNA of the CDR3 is TGTGCCAGCAGCTTGACAGGCAATTCACCCCTCCACTTT.

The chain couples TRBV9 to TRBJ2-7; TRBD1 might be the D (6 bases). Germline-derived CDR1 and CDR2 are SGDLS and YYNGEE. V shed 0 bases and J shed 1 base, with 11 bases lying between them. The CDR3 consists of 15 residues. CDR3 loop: CASSVEPRGSYEQYF. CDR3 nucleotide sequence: TGTGCCAGCAGCGTAGAGCCCAGGGGATCCTACGAGCAGTACTTC.

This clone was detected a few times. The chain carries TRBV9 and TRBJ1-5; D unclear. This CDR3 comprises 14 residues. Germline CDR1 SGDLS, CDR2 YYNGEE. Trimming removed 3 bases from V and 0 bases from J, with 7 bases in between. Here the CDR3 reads CASSATYSNQPQHF. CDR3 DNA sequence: TGTGCCAGCAGCGCAACCTATAGCAATCAGCCCCAGCATTTT.

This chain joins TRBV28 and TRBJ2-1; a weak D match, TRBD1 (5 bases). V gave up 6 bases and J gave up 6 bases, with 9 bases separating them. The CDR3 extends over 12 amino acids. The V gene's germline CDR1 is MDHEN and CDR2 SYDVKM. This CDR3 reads CASSNQGNEQFF. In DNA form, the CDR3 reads TGTGCCAGCAGCAACCAGGGCAATGAGCAGTTCTTC. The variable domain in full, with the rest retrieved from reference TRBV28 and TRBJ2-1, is DVKVTQSSRYLVKRTGEKVFLECVQDMDHENMFWYRQDPGLGLRLIYFSYDVKMKEKGDIPEGYSVSREKKERFSLILESASTNQTSMYLCASSNQGNEQFFGPGTRLTVL.

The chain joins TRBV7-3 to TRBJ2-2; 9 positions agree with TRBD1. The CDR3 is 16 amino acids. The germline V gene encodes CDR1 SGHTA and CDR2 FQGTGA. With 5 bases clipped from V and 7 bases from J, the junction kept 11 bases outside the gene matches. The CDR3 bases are TGTGCCAGCAGCACAGCCGGGACAGGGTCGATCGGGGAGCTGTTTTTT. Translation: CASSTAGTGSIGELFF.

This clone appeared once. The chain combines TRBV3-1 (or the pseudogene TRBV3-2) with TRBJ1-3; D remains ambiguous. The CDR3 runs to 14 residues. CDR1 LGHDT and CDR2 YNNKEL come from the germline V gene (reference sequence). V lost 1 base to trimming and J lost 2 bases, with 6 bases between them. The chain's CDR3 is CASSQGGPGNTIYF. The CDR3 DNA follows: TGTGCCAGCAGCCAAGGAGGGCCTGGAAACACCATATATTTT.